The 22 T cell receptor beta chains presented below share a single source sample, sequenced in a study of blood T cells in healthy people across ages. Combining a sample-barcoded 5' primer with a J-beta primer mix, a second PCR ran for about 7 to 12 cycles. TCRdb reanalysed the 5' RACE reads using MiXCR and keeps one entry per CDR3 protein. The sample includes 1.5 million to 2 million distinct CDR3 sequences, roughly 27% of them seen just once. Source material: blood. Receptor source: a woman aged 30 to 39 in good health.

The chain employs TRBV7-9 and TRBJ1-2, with 7 bases identical to TRBD1. Trimming at V came to 1 base and at J to 2 bases, leaving 4 bases not matched to a gene. In germline, CDR1 is SEHNR, CDR2 FQNEAQ (reference sequence). This CDR3 has 15 residues. Written as DNA, the CDR3 is TGTGCCAGCAGCTTAGTATCGGGACAGAACTATGGCTACACCTTC. Translated, it gives CASSLVSGQNYGYTF.

The table lists this clonotype with a few counts. CDR3 coding DNA: TGCGCCAGCAGCGCAGGACTAGCGAGGGATGAGCAGTTCTTC. Translating gives CASSAGLARDEQFF. The rearrangement links TRBV5-1 to TRBJ2-1, with 9 bases matching TRBD2. The germline V gene encodes CDR1 SGHRS and CDR2 YFSETQ. This CDR3 comprises 14 residues. Unmatched junction bases numbered 7, after V lost 4 bases and J lost 8 bases.

This CDR3 is CASSSSGAENTGELFF. The CDR3 nucleotides read TGTGCCAGCAGTTCATCCGGGGCTGAGAACACCGGGGAGCTGTTTTTT. The chain carries TRBV12-3 or TRBV12-4 and TRBJ2-2; TRBD1 or TRBD2 may be the D gene (5 bases each). This CDR3 region has 16 residues. Trimming took off 4 bases at V and 1 base at J, with 13 bases between the two ends.

This clonotype has at least ten counts. The V gene is TRBV29-1, the J gene TRBJ2-7; the D gene is possibly TRBD2 (5 bases). The ends were cut back, 7 bases at V and 0 bases at J, with 16 bases in the middle. The V gene's germline CDR1 is SQVTM and CDR2 ANQGSEA. The CDR3 totals 14 residues. CDR3 amino acids: CSATTSGVSYEQYF. The CDR3, as DNA: TGCAGCGCCACAACTAGTGGGGTCTCCTACGAGCAGTACTTC.

The V gene is TRBV5-1, the J gene TRBJ2-1, with D possibly TRBD2 on 5 matching bases. This CDR3 is built from 15 residues. The ends were cut back, 4 bases at V and 6 bases at J, with 17 bases in the middle. The germline V gene has CDR1 SGHRS and CDR2 YFSETQ. CDR3 protein: CASSLTTRLLNEQFF. The CDR3 bases are TGCGCCAGCAGCCTCACCACTAGACTCCTCAATGAGCAGTTCTTC. Combining the CDR3 with reference TRBV5-1 and TRBJ2-1 gives the whole variable domain KAGVTQTPRYLIKTRGQQVTLSCSPISGHRSVSWYQQTPGQGLQFLFEYFSETQRNKGNFPGRFSGRQFSNSRSEMNVSTLELGDSALYLCASSLTTRLLNEQFFGPGTRLTVL.

J is TRBJ1-6 and V is TRBV4-2; weak D call: TRBD1 (5 bases). Between the trimmed V and J ends, which lost 0 bases and 2 bases, there was a span of 11 bases. The CDR3 totals 17 residues. Germline CDR1 is LGHNA and CDR2 is YNFKEQ. CDR3: CASSQDPSRAYNSPLHF. The CDR3 nucleotides are TGTGCCAGCAGCCAAGATCCGTCCAGGGCCTATAATTCACCCCTCCACTTT.

This clonotype has a single count. An end of the junction differs from the germline gene, which may be a read error. The chain links TRBV29-1 to TRBJ1-3; possibly TRBD1 for D (5 bases). CDR1 and CDR2 from the germline V gene are SQVTM and ANQGSEA. The CDR3 runs to 16 residues. The CDR3 nucleotides are TGCAGCGCTGAGGCCGGGGACTTCCACTCTGGAAGCACCATATATTTT. It yields the protein CSAEAGDFHSGSTIYF.

This clonotype was found many times. The rearrangement joins TRBV5-1 to TRBJ2-4, with 7 bases lining up with TRBD1. J lost 2 bases, V lost 4 bases, and 3 bases had no gene match. CDR3 length: 14 residues. The germline V gene encodes CDR1 SGHRS and CDR2 YFSETQ. The CDR3 reads CASSQGQPKNIQYF. CDR3 nucleotides: TGCGCCAGCAGCCAGGGACAGCCCAAAAACATTCAGTACTTC.

This clonotype was seen ten or more times. Written as DNA, the CDR3 is TGTGCCAGCAGCGCGGACGGGAACACTGAAGCTTTCTTT. It translates to CASSADGNTEAFF. The genes are TRBV9 and TRBJ1-1; D is uncertain. Trimming cost V 3 bases and J 1 base, with 7 bases left between them. Per the germline V gene, CDR1 is SGDLS and CDR2 is YYNGEE. CDR3 length: 13 residues.

The gene calls are TRBV9 and TRBJ2-1; possibly TRBD2 for D (7 bases). Trimming removed 2 bases from V and 6 bases from J, with 15 bases in between. CDR1 SGDLS and CDR2 YYNGEE come from the germline V gene. There are 15 residues in the CDR3. The CDR3 bases are TGTGCCAGCAGCGTTTTGTCGGGGGGCATCAATGAGCAGTTCTTC. Encoded protein: CASSVLSGGINEQFF.

The chain carries TRBV28 and TRBJ1-2, with a possible D match to TRBD1 (5 bases). This CDR3 is built from 12 residues. The V gene lost 0 bases and the J gene lost 8 bases, with 7 bases spanning the gap. CDR1 is MDHEN, CDR2 SYDVKM, per germline. In DNA form, the CDR3 reads TGTGCCAGCAGTTTATGGGGGGAGGGCTACACCTTC. This gives the protein CASSLWGEGYTF.

The chain couples TRBV27 to TRBJ2-3; D unresolved. CDR1 and CDR2 from the germline V gene are MNHEY and SMNVEV (reference sequence). This CDR3 spans 13 amino acids. Trimming removed 0 bases at V and 9 bases at J, with 10 bases between. CDR3 nucleotides: TGTGCCAGCAGTTTATCGGGTATGGGGACGCAGTATTTT. Protein: CASSLSGMGTQYF.

This chain connects TRBV10-3 to TRBJ1-1, with 10 bases fitting TRBD1. The CDR3 has 15 amino acids. Germline assignment: CDR1 ENHRY and CDR2 SYGVKD. V trimming: 5 bases; J trimming: 0 bases; junction bases outside the gene matches: 3. Written as DNA, the CDR3 is TGTGCCATCAGTCAGACAGGGGGCATGAACACTGAAGCTTTCTTT. This gives the protein CAISQTGGMNTEAFF.

J is TRBJ2-6 and V is TRBV7-3, with a weak D call TRBD1 (6 bases). This CDR3 has 18 residues. CDR1 SGHTA and CDR2 FQGTGA come from the germline V gene. With 1 base removed from V and 1 base from J, the gap between germline ends came to 14 bases. The CDR3 spells CASSLKPRGQSGANVLTF. CDR3 DNA sequence: TGTGCCAGCAGCTTAAAACCCAGGGGTCAGTCTGGGGCCAACGTCCTGACTTTC.

V and J are TRBV2 and TRBJ2-5; D gene ambiguous. Germline loops: CDR1 SNHLY, CDR2 FYNNEI. With 8 bases removed from V and 7 bases from J, the gap between germline ends came to 17 bases. This CDR3 has 13 residues. CDR3 sequence reads: CASLPGLMGTQYF. The DNA of the CDR3 is TGTGCCAGCCTTCCGGGCCTCATGGGGACCCAGTACTTC.

This clonotype came up a few times. This chain joins TRBV15 and TRBJ1-5, with D perhaps matching TRBD1 (5 bases). This CDR3 spans 15 amino acids. The V end was cut by 5 bases, the J end by 6 bases, with 17 bases between. Germline loops: CDR1 LNHNV, CDR2 YYDKDF (reference sequence). The CDR3 loop reads CATSSPGGIGQPQHF. CDR3 nucleotides: TGTGCCACCAGCTCCCCCGGGGGGATTGGTCAGCCCCAGCATTTT.

J is TRBJ2-4 and V is TRBV7-6; possible D gene TRBD1, 6 bases. Trimming stripped 6 bases from V and 13 bases from J, with 28 bases between. Germline V gives CDR1 SGHVS, CDR2 FNYEAQ. CDR3 length equals 16 residues. The CDR3 loop is CASSHSLLNRAGEQYF. CDR3 bases: TGTGCCAGCAGTCATAGCCTCCTTAACAGGGCCGGTGAGCAGTACTTC.

This clonotype has just a few counts. V and J are TRBV12-3 or TRBV12-4 and TRBJ2-1, with no clear D. Trimming removed 7 bases at V and 8 bases at J, with 9 bases between. The CDR3 covers 11 residues. The chain's CDR3 is CASNGGHEQFF. The DNA for the CDR3 is TGTGCCAGCAACGGCGGCCATGAGCAGTTCTTC.

J is TRBJ2-7 and V is TRBV27; D is possibly TRBD2 (6 bases). The germline CDR1 and CDR2 sequences are MNHEY and SMNVEV (reference sequence). V lost 4 bases to trimming and J lost 2 bases, with 12 bases between them. CDR3 length equals 14 residues. The CDR3 is CASSSSGRTYEQYF. In DNA, the CDR3 is TGTGCCAGCAGTTCCAGTGGGAGGACCTACGAGCAGTACTTC.

This clonotype was detected only a few times. This chain uses TRBV5-1 with TRBJ1-2; a weak D match, TRBD1 (6 bases). Per germline, CDR1 SGHRS and CDR2 YFSETQ. The V and J ends lost 4 bases and 8 bases respectively, with 18 bases between them. The CDR3 totals 14 residues. CDR3 nucleotides: TGCGCCAGCAGCCTCCGACAGGAGTCGAAAGGCTACACCTTC. It codes for CASSLRQESKGYTF.

The V and J genes are TRBV20-1 and TRBJ2-3; tentatively, D is TRBD2 (5 bases). V shed 2 bases and J shed 1 base, with 10 bases lying between them. This CDR3 is 14 amino acids long. The germline CDR1 and CDR2 sequences are DFQATT and SNEGSKA (reference sequence). CDR3 in amino acids: CSARNSVGTDTQYF. The CDR3 DNA sequence: TGCAGTGCTAGAAATAGCGTTGGCACAGATACGCAGTATTTT.

The CDR3 coding sequence is TGTGCCAGTCGAGAGGAGACACTATGGGGCTACACCTTC. This sequence encodes CASREETLWGYTF. V and J are TRBV19 and TRBJ1-2, with unresolved D. Germline assignment: CDR1 LNHDA and CDR2 SQIVND (reference sequence). This CDR3 comprises 13 residues. Trimming left V 8 bases short and J 8 bases short, with 18 bases between.